This T cell receptor beta chain derives from a study of shared clonotypes between healthy human individuals. Study-level background: Every donor yielded three CD4 naive, three CD4 memory, two CD8 naive and one CD8 memory plate.

Study-wide points: Clonotype sharing across several donors was observed for around 5.1% of naive CD4 clonotypes.

Regarding this clone: Its target is unknown.

The germline CDR1 and CDR2 sequences are SGDLS and YYNGEE. V lost 0 bases, J lost 9 bases, and 20 bases stayed unmatched. The CDR3 sequence is 19 residues long. Profiled with immunoSEQ multiplex PCR; TCRdb holds only in-frame clones, not every one. Of 800,000 to 1,200,000 clones in the sample, 78% are singletons; the top ten hold under 0.65%. The receptor was derived from a man younger than 35 in good health. Some clones in this sample may be carry-over from other donors' samples. This chain connects TRBV9 to TRBJ2-7, with TRBD2 matching over 11 bases. Sequenced input: memory CD4+ T cells from PBMCs. Subset: CD45RA-negative fraction. The CDR3 is CASSVEGLADYLAPNRQYF. CDR3 nucleotides: TGTGCCAGCAGCGTAGAGGGACTAGCGGATTACCTCGCCCCAAACAGGCAGTACTTC.